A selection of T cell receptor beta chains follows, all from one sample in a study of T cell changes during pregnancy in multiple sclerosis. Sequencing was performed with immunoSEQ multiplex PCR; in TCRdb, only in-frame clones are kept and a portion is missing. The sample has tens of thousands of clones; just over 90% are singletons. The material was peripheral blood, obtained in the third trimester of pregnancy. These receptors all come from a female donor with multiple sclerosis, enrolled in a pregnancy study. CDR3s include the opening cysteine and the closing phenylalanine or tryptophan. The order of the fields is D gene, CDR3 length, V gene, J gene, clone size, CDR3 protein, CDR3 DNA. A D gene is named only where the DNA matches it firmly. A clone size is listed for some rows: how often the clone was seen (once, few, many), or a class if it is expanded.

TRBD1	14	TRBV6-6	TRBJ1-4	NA	CASSTGTGVEKLFF	TGTGCCAGCAGTACCGGGACAGGGGTTGAAAAACTGTTTTTT
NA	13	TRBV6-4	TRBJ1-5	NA	CASSVEENQPQHF	TGTGCCAGCAGTGTAGAGGAGAATCAGCCCCAGCATTTT
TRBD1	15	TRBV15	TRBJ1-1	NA	CATSRDRGLSTEAFF	TGTGCCACCAGCAGGGACAGGGGGCTTAGTACTGAAGCTTTCTTT
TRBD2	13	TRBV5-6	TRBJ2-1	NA	CASSSTSGRGPFF	TGTGCCAGCAGCTCTACTAGCGGGAGAGGCCCGTTCTTC
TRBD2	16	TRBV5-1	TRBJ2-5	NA	CASSTGTSGRQETQYF	TGCGCCAGCAGCACAGGGACTAGCGGGCGCCAAGAGACCCAGTACTTC
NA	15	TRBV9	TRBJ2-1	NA	CASSVRDLEYNEQFF	TGTGCCAGCAGCGTTAGGGACTTAGAATACAATGAGCAGTTCTTC
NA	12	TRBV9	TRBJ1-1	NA	CASSPGQTEAFF	TGTGCCAGCAGCCCCGGACAGACTGAAGCTTTCTTT
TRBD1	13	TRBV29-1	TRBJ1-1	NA	CSGRDRGDTEAFF	TGCAGCGGCCGGGACAGGGGCGACACTGAAGCTTTCTTT
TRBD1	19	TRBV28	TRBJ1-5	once	CASRPLTGGGPYGNQPQHF	TGTGCCAGCAGACCCCTGACAGGGGGTGGGCCATACGGCAATCAGCCCCAGCATTTT
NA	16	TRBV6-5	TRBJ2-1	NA	CASSYTPGSGYNEQFF	TGTGCCAGCAGTTATACCCCGGGTAGCGGATACAATGAGCAGTTCTTC
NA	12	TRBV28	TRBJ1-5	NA	CASSSDRQPQHF	TGTGCCAGCAGCTCGGACAGACAGCCCCAGCATTTT
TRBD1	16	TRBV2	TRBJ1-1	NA	CAIPLPGQDMNTEAFF	TGTGCCATCCCACTCCCGGGACAGGATATGAACACTGAAGCTTTCTTT
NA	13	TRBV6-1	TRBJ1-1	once	CASRVEGNTEAFF	TGTGCCAGCAGGGTCGAGGGGAACACTGAAGCTTTCTTT
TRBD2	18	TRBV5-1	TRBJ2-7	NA	CASSLDPESGGLAYEQYF	TGCGCCAGCAGCTTGGATCCGGAATCGGGGGGGCTCGCCTACGAGCAGTACTTC
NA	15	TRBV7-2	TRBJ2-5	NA	CASSPTHVFEETQYF	TGTGCCAGCAGCCCTACTCACGTTTTTGAGGAGACCCAGTACTTC
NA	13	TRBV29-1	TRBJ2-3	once	CSVGSNQRDTQYF	TGCAGCGTTGGGAGTAATCAGCGGGATACGCAGTATTTT
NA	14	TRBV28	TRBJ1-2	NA	CASSLGQGRDGYTF	TGTGCCAGCAGTTTAGGTCAGGGAAGGGATGGCTACACCTTC
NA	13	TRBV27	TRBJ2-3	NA	CASRPQRTDTQYF	TGTGCCAGCAGGCCACAGCGCACAGATACGCAGTATTTT
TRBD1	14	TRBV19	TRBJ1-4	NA	CASSLGTGYEKLFF	TGTGCCAGTAGTCTCGGGACAGGGTATGAAAAACTGTTTTTT
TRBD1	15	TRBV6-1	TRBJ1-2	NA	CASSGLGQGVDGYTF	TGTGCCAGCAGTGGCCTAGGGCAGGGGGTAGATGGCTACACCTTC
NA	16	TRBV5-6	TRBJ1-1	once	CASSLEGRVSYTEAFF	TGTGCCAGCAGCTTGGAAGGGAGGGTCTCCTACACTGAAGCTTTCTTT
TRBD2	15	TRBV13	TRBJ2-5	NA	CASSATSGSAETQYF	TGTGCCAGCAGCGCGACTAGCGGGAGTGCAGAGACCCAGTACTTC
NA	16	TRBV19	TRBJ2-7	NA	CASSILKGRGSYEQYF	TGTGCCAGTAGTATTTTGAAGGGCAGGGGCTCCTACGAGCAGTACTTC
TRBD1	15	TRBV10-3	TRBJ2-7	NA	CAISERGGQGDEQYF	TGTGCCATCAGTGAGCGAGGGGGACAGGGCGACGAGCAGTACTTC
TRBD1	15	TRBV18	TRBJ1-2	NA	CASSPGQGGGYGYTF	TGTGCCAGCTCACCGGGACAGGGTGGTGGCTATGGCTACACCTTC
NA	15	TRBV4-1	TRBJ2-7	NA	CASSPRGVTRPEQYF	TGCGCCAGCAGCCCTCGCGGGGTTACCCGCCCCGAGCAGTACTTC
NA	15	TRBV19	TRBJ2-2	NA	CASSTSGTIVGELFF	TGTGCCAGTAGTACAAGCGGGACAATTGTCGGGGAGCTGTTTTTT
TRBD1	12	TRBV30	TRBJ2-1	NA	CAWGDRADEQFF	TGTGCCTGGGGAGACAGGGCGGATGAGCAGTTCTTC
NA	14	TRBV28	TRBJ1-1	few	CASSFVDRDTEAFF	TGTGCCAGCAGTTTCGTTGACCGGGACACTGAAGCTTTCTTT
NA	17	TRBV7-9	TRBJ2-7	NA	CASSLGDSRGTSYEQYF	TGTGCCAGCAGCTTAGGAGATAGCAGGGGAACCTCCTACGAGCAGTACTTC
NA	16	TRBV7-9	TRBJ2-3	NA	CASSLFVREDADTQYF	TGTGCCAGCAGCTTATTTGTCAGGGAAGACGCAGATACGCAGTATTTT
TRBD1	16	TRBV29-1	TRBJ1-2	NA	CSGLLRQGRLNYGYTF	TGCAGCGGTCTTTTACGACAGGGACGGCTGAACTATGGCTACACCTTC
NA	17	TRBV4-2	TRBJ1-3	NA	CASSQQRGGSPGNTIYF	TGTGCCAGCAGCCAGCAAAGGGGGGGATCGCCTGGAAACACCATATATTTT
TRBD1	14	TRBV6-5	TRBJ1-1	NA	CASSAQGATTEAFF	TGTGCCAGCAGTGCCCAGGGGGCGACCACTGAAGCTTTCTTT
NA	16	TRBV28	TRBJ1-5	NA	CASSRYGGPRGQPQHF	TGTGCCAGCAGTAGGTATGGAGGGCCCCGTGGTCAGCCCCAGCATTTT
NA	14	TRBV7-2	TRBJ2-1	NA	CASSLLDDADEQFF	TGTGCCAGCAGCTTATTAGACGACGCGGATGAGCAGTTCTTC
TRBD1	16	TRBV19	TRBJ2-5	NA	CASSNLGQGNGETQYF	TGTGCCAGTAGTAATCTGGGACAGGGGAACGGAGAGACCCAGTACTTC
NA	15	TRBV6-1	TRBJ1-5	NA	CASSGEGGSNQPQHF	TGTGCCAGCAGTGGGGAGGGAGGGAGCAATCAGCCCCAGCATTTT